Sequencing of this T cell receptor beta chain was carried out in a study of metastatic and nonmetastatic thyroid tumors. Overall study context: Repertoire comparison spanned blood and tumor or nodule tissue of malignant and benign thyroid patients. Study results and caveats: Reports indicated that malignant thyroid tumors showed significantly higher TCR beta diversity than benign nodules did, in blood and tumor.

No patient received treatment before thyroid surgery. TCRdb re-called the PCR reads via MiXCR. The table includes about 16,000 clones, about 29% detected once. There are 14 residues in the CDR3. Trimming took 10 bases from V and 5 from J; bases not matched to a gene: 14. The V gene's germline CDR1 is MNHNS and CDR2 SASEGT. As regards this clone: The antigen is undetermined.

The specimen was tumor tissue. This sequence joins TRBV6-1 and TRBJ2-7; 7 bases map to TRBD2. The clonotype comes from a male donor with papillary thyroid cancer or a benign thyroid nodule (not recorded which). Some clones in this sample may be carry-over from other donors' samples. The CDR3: CATPPVAGDDEQYF. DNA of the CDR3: TGTGCCACCCCCCCGGTCGCGGGAGATGACGAGCAGTACTTC.